This note documents a single T cell receptor (beta chain) sequence. The sample belongs to a study of blood T cell repertoires in COVID-19. Study overall: PBMCs, B-cell-depleted T cells, or T cells provided the cDNA or gDNA that made up the material.

The data were produced by immunoSEQ multiplex PCR, yet TCRdb's version contains in-frame clones alone and is incomplete. The data contain 40,000 to 45,000 clones, approximately 90% of them singletons. The CDR3 has 14 amino acids. Trimming left V 1 base short and J 0 bases short, with 3 bases between. The germline V gene encodes CDR1 SGHAT and CDR2 FQNNGV. What was sequenced was peripheral blood. The V call is TRBV11-2, the J call TRBJ2-2; D gene ambiguous. The sequence was obtained from a man between 60 and 75 years old with active COVID-19. CDR3 sequence: CASSLGPNTGELFF. The CDR3 DNA reads as TGTGCCAGCAGCTTAGGGCCGAACACCGGGGAGCTGTTTTTT.